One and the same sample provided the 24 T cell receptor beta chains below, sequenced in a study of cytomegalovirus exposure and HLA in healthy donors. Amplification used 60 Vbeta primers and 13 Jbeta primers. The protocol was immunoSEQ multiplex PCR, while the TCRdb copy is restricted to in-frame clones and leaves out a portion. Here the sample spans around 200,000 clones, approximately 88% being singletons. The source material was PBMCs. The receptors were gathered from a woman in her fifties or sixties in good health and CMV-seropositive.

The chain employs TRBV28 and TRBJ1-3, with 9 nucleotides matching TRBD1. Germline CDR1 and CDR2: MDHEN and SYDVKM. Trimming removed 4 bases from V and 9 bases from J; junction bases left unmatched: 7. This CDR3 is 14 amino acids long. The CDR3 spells CASSSTATGGTIYF. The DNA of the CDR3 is TGTGCCAGCAGTTCGACAGCGACAGGGGGCACCATATATTTT.

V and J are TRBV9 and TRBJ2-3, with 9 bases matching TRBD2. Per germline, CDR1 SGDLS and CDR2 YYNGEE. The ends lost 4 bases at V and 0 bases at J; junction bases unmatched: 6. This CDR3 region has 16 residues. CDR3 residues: CASSPTSGTSTDTQYF. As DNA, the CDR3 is TGTGCCAGCAGCCCGACTAGCGGAACTAGCACAGATACGCAGTATTTT.

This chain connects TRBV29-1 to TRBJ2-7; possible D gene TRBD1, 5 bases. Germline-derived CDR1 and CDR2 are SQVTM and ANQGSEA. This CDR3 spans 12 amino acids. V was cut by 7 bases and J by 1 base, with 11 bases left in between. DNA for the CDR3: TGCAGCGCTGGCGCAGGGTCCTACGAGCAGTACTTC. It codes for CSAGAGSYEQYF.

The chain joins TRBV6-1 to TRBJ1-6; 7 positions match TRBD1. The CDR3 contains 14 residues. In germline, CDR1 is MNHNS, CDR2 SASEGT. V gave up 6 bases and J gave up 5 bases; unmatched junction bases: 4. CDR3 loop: CASSRDRDNSPLHF. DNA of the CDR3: TGTGCCAGCAGCCGAGACAGGGATAATTCACCCCTCCACTTT.

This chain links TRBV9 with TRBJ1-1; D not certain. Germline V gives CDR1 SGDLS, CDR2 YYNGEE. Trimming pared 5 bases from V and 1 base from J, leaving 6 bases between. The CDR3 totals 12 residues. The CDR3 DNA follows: TGTGCCAGCAGTCGACAGAACACTGAAGCTTTCTTT. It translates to CASSRQNTEAFF.

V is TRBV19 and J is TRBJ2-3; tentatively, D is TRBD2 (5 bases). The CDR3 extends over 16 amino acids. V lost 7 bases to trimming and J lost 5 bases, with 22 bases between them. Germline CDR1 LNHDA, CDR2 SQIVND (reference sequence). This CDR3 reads CASKRTSLGSGDTQYF. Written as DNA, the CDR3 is TGTGCCAGTAAGAGGACTTCCCTAGGGTCCGGAGATACGCAGTATTTT.

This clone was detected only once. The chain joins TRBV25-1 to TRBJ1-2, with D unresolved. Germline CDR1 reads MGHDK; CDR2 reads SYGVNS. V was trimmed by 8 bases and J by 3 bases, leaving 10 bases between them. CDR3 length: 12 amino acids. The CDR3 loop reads CASQMEDYGYTF. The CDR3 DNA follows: TGTGCCAGCCAAATGGAGGACTATGGCTACACCTTC.

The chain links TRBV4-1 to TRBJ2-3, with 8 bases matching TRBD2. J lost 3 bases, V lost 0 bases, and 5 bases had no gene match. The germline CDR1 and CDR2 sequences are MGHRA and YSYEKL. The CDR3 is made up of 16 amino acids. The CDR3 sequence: CASSQDRGGRTDTQYF. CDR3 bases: TGCGCCAGCAGCCAAGATCGCGGGGGGAGGACAGATACGCAGTATTTT.

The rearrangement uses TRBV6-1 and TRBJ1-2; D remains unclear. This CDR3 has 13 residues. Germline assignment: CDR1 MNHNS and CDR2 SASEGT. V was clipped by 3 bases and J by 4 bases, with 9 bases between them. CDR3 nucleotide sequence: TGTGCCAGCAGTGACTCTGCGGGCTATGGCTACACCTTC. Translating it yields CASSDSAGYGYTF.

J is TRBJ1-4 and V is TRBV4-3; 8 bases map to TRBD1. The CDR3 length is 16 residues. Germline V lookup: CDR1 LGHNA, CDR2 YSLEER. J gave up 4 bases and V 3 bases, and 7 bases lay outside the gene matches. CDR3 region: CASSQAPGQVNEKLFF. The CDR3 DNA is TGCGCCAGCAGCCAGGCTCCGGGACAGGTTAATGAAAAACTGTTTTTT.

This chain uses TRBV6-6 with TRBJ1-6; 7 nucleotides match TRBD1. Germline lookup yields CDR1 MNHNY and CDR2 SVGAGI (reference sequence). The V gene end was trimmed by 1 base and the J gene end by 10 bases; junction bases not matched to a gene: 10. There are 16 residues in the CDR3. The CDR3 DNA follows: TGTGCCAGCAGTTACTTACCGGAGACAGGGAGATCACCCCTCCACTTT. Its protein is CASSYLPETGRSPLHF.

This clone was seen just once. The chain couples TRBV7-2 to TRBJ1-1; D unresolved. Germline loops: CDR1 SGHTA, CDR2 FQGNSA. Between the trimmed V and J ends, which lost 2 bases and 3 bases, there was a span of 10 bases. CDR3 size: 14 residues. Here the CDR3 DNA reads TGTGCCAGCAGCTTAATACCAGATTACACTGAAGCTTTCTTT. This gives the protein CASSLIPDYTEAFF.

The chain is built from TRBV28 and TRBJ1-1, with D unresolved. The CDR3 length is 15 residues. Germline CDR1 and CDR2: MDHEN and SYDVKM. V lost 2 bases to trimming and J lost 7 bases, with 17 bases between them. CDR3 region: CASSLDLYASYEAFF. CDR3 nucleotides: TGTGCCAGCAGTTTAGATTTATACGCGTCGTATGAAGCTTTCTTT.

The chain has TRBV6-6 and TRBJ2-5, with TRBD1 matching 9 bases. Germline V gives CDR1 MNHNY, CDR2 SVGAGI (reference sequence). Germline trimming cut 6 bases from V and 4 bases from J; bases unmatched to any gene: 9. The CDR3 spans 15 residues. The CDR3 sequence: CASSRAGTGLETQYF. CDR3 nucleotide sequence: TGTGCCAGCAGCCGCGCCGGGACAGGGTTAGAGACCCAGTACTTC.

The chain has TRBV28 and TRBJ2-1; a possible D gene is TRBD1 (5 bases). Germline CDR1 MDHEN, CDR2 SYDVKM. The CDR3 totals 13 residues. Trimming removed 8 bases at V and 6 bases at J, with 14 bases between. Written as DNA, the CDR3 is TGTGCCAGCGAGGACACCCTTTTCAATGAGCAGTTCTTC. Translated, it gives CASEDTLFNEQFF.

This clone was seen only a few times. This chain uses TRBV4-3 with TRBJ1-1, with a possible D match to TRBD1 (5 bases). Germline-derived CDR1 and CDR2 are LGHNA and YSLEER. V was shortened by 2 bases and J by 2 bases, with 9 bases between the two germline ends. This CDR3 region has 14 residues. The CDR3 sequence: CASSQIQGNTEAFF. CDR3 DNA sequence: TGCGCCAGCAGCCAAATCCAGGGCAACACTGAAGCTTTCTTT.

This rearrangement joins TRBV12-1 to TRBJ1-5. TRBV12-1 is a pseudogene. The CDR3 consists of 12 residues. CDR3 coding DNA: TGTGCCAGCAATCCGAGGCATCAGCCCCAGCATTTT. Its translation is CASNPRHQPQHF.

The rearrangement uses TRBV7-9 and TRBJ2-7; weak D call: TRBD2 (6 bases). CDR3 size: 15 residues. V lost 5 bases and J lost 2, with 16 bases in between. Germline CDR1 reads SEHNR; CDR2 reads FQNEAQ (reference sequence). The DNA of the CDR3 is TGTGCCAGCAGCCGTAGATATAGCGGAACCTACGAGCAGTACTTC. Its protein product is CASSRRYSGTYEQYF. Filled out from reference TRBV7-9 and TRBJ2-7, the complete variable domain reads DTGVSQNPRHKITKRGQNVTFRCDPISEHNRLYWYRQTLGQGPEFLTYFQNEAQLEKSRLLSDRFSAERPKGSFSTLEIQRTEQGDSAMYLCASSRRYSGTYEQYFGPGTRLTVT.

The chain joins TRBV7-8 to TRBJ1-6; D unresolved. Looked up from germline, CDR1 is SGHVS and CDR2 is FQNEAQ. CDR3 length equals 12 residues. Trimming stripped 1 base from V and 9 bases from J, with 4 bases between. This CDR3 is CASSLVSSPLHF. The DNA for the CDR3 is TGTGCCAGCAGCTTAGTCTCTTCACCCCTCCACTTT.

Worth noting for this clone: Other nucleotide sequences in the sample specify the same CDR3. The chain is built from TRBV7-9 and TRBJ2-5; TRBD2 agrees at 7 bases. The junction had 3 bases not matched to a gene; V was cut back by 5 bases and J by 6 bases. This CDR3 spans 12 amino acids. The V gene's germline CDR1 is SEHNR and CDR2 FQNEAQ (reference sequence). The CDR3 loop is CASSPSGKTQYF. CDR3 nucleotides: TGTGCCAGCAGCCCCAGCGGGAAGACCCAGTACTTC.

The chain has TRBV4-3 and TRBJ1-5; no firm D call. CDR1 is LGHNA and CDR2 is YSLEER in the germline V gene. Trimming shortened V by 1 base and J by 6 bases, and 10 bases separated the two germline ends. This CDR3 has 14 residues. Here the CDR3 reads CASSQVTEGQPQHF. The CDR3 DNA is TGCGCCAGCAGCCAAGTGACCGAGGGTCAGCCCCAGCATTTT.

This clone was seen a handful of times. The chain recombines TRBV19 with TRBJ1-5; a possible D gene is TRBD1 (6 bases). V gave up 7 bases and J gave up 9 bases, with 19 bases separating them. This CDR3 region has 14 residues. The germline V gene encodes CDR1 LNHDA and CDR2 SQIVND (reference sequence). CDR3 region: CASKPGHRVGPQHF. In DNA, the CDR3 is TGTGCCAGTAAACCGGGACATCGGGTTGGGCCCCAGCATTTT.

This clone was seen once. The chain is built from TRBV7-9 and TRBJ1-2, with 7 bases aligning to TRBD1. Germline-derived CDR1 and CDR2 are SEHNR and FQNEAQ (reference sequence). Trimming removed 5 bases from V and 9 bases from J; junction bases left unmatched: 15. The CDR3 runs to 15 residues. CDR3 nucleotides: TGTGCCAGCAGCCCGGCCGGGACAGAGAAAGTACGCTACACCTTC. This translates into CASSPAGTEKVRYTF.

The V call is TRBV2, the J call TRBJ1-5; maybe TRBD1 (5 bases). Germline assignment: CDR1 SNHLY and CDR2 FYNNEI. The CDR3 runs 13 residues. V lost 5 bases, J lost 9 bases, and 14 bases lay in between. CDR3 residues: CASSLQAPGPQHF. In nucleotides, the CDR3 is TGTGCCAGCAGTTTACAGGCCCCCGGGCCCCAGCATTTT. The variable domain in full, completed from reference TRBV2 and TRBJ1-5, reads EPEVTQTPSHQVTQMGQEVILRCVPISNHLYFYWYRQILGQKVEFLVSFYNNEISEKSEIFDDQFSVERPDGSNFTLKIRSTKLEDSAMYFCASSLQAPGPQHFGDGTRLSIL.